This record looks at one TCR beta chain sequence and its context. The record originates from a study of blood T cell repertoires in COVID-19. Study details: Samples of COVID-19 (acute and convalescent) were obtained from the United States, Italy and Spain.

Assay used: immunoSEQ multiplex PCR; TCRdb lists only in-frame clones, some missing. The table includes fewer than 250,000 clones, around nine tenths detected once. The CDR3 extends over 13 amino acids. V was clipped by 3 bases and J by 4 bases, with 9 bases between them. Germline V gene data show CDR1 as MNHNS and CDR2 as SASEGT. The sequenced sample was PBMCs or T cells enriched from blood (not recorded which). The chain carries TRBV6-1 and TRBJ1-2; D remains unclear. The receptor was derived from a young woman who had been exposed to COVID-19. CDR3 DNA: TGTGCCAGCAGTGAGGCACATTTCTATGGCTACACCTTC. Amino acids: CASSEAHFYGYTF.